These 28 T cell receptor beta chains share one sample of origin, sequenced in a study of CD8+CD57+ T cells in acquired aplastic anemia (dated by TCRdb to 2016 to 2018). Sequenced on an Illumina HiSeq 2000. Profiling of TCR beta VDJ combinations and CDR3 sequences used genomic DNA as the template. TCRdb reprocessed the public reads (quality trimming at Q25 with fastp, clone calling with MiXCR) and kept in-frame beta chains. Every CDR3 protein is listed once, alongside the most common genes and DNA of its rows. The table for this sample lists around 210,000 distinct CDR3 sequences; over 55% of them were counted only once. Roughly 53% of the sample belongs to the ten largest clones. The patients picked for sequencing were ones in whom flow cytometry had shown an expansion of CD8+CD57+ cells. Sequencing input: sorted CD4+, CD8+, or CD8+CD57+ T cells (not recorded which) from PBMCs. The origin of the receptors is a human donor with aplastic anemia.

This sequence joins TRBV2 and TRBJ1-1, with D unclear. The CDR3 extends over 12 amino acids. Germline V gene lookup returns CDR1 SNHLY and CDR2 FYNNEI. Trimming shortened V by 8 bases and J by 0 bases, and 7 bases separated the two germline ends. For the CDR3, the DNA is TGTGCCAGCCGGAAGGTGAACACTGAAGCTTTCTTT. Translation gives CASRKVNTEAFF.

V usage is TRBV19 and J usage is TRBJ1-4; 7 bases agree with TRBD1. Germline lookup yields CDR1 LNHDA and CDR2 SQIVND (reference sequence). Trimming at V came to 3 bases and at J to 5 bases, leaving 9 bases not matched to a gene. The CDR3 is 16 amino acids. The CDR3 DNA sequence: TGTGCCAGTAGTATCCCACCGGGACAGCTCAATGAAAAACTGTTTTTT. Residues: CASSIPPGQLNEKLFF. The full variable domain, its missing parts supplied by reference TRBV19 and TRBJ1-4, is DGGITQSPKYLFRKEGQNVTLSCEQNLNHDAMYWYRQDPGQGLRLIYYSQIVNDFQKGDIAEGYSVSREKKESFPLTVTSAQKNPTAFYLCASSIPPGQLNEKLFFGSGTQLSVL.

V gene TRBV19 combines with J gene TRBJ2-5, with 7 bases lining up with TRBD1. TRBJ2-7 matches the DNA end more closely, so the J call is doubtful. Germline-derived CDR1 and CDR2 are LNHDA and SQIVND (reference sequence). This CDR3 contains 13 residues. For the CDR3, the DNA is TGTGCCAGTAGTATTGGGGACAGCTACGAGCAGTACTTC. Its translation: CASSIGDSYEQYF.

The chain couples TRBV6-6 to TRBJ2-7; D is ambiguous. The V gene's germline CDR1 is MNHNY and CDR2 SVGAGI (reference sequence). The CDR3 is 11 residues long. V was trimmed by 5 bases and J by 4 bases, leaving 6 bases between them. This chain's CDR3 is CASSPQYEQYF. The CDR3 nucleotides are TGTGCCAGCAGTCCTCAATACGAGCAGTACTTC.

This clonotype was counted only a few times. The chain links TRBV24-1 to TRBJ2-5, with TRBD1 matching 9 bases. With 3 bases clipped from V and 5 bases from J, the junction kept 6 bases outside the gene matches. The CDR3 runs 15 residues. Germline loops: CDR1 KGHDR, CDR2 SFDVKD. CDR3 in amino acids: CATSDPLTGGETQYF. For the CDR3, the DNA is TGTGCCACCAGTGATCCGCTGACAGGGGGGGAGACCCAGTACTTC.

The chain links TRBV15 to TRBJ1-5; no clear D gene. The CDR3 contains 12 residues. Germline values: CDR1 LNHNV, CDR2 YYDKDF (reference sequence). V lost 7 bases and J 2 bases, leaving 6 bases between the germline ends. DNA for the CDR3: TGTGCCACCAATAATGGCAATCAGCCCCAGCATTTT. The encoded protein is CATNNGNQPQHF.

This chain joins TRBV29-1 and TRBJ2-3; D may correspond to TRBD1 or TRBD2 (6 bases each). The V gene lost 6 bases and the J gene lost 4 bases, with 11 bases spanning the gap. CDR3 length equals 12 residues. Germline assignment: CDR1 SQVTM and CDR2 ANQGSEA. CDR3 in amino acids: CSVGQRADTQYF. As DNA, the CDR3 is TGCAGCGTAGGACAGCGGGCAGATACGCAGTATTTT.

The genes are TRBV4-1 and TRBJ2-5, with 10 bases lining up with TRBD2. Germline-derived CDR1 and CDR2 are MGHRA and YSYEKL. V was pared by 1 base and J by 3 bases, with 2 bases of the junction left unmatched. CDR3 size: 15 residues. CDR3 amino acids: CASSQVTSGKETQYF. In DNA, the CDR3 is TGCGCCAGCAGCCAAGTTACTAGCGGGAAAGAGACCCAGTACTTC.

The chain uses TRBV29-1 and TRBJ1-2; no clear D. Trimming removed 3 bases from V and 1 base from J, with 9 bases in between. CDR1 is SQVTM, CDR2 ANQGSEA, per germline. The CDR3 is 13 residues long. In DNA form, the CDR3 reads TGCAGCGTTGACGGGCTAGGTAACTATGGCTACACCTTC. It codes for CSVDGLGNYGYTF. The whole variable domain, filled in from reference TRBV29-1 and TRBJ1-2, reads SAVISQKPSRDICQRGTSLTIQCQVDSQVTMMFWYRQQPGQSLTLIATANQGSEATYESGFVIDKFPISRPNLTFSTLTVSNMSPEDSSIYLCSVDGLGNYGYTFGSGTRLTVV.

This rearrangement joins TRBV7-8 to TRBJ2-1; no clear D gene. CDR1 is SGHVS and CDR2 is FQNEAQ in the germline V gene. With 0 bases removed from V and 6 bases from J, the gap between germline ends came to 12 bases. The CDR3 is 15 residues long. As DNA, the CDR3 is TGTGCCAGCAGCTTAGCGGGGAACCAGGTCAATGAGCAGTTCTTC. Translating gives CASSLAGNQVNEQFF.

A remark on this clonotype: Its ends do not fully match the called genes, so a read error is possible. This chain uses TRBV9 with TRBJ2-7; no clear D gene. The CDR3 totals 9 residues. CDR1 is SGDLS, CDR2 YYNGEE, per germline. The CDR3 loop is CASSVDFSF. CDR3 sequence (DNA): TGTGCCAGCAGCGTAGATTTTTCTTTC. Full variable domain (outside the CDR3, taken from reference TRBV9 and TRBJ2-7): DSGVTQTPKHLITATGQRVTLRCSPRSGDLSVYWYQQSLDQGLQFLIQYYNGEERAKGNILERFSAQQFPDLHSELNLSSLELGDSALYFCASSVDFSFGPGTRLTVT.

For this clonotype: Likely a read error: the CDR3 ends without its conserved phenylalanine or tryptophan. The chain uses TRBV29-1 and TRBJ2-2, with a possible D match to TRBD2 (6 bases). V lost 5 bases and J 6 bases, leaving 19 bases between the germline ends. From germline, CDR1 is SQVTM and CDR2 ANQGSEA. This CDR3 is built from 15 residues. The DNA for the CDR3 is TGCAGCGTTCAGGTGGGGGGTGCGGGTCCCGGGGAGCTGTTTTCT. This gives the protein CSVQVGGAGPGELFS.

The chain carries TRBV15 and TRBJ1-1; maybe TRBD1 (5 bases). The germline CDR1 and CDR2 sequences are LNHNV and YYDKDF (reference sequence). This CDR3 is built from 14 residues. V lost 8 bases, J lost 5 bases, and 18 bases lay in between. This chain's CDR3 is CATGVGGLETEAFF. CDR3 in DNA: TGTGCCACCGGGGTCGGGGGGTTGGAAACTGAAGCTTTCTTT.

The chain combines TRBV5-1 with TRBJ2-7, with TRBD2 as a possible D gene (5 bases). The CDR3 runs to 16 residues. V lost 0 bases to trimming and J lost 5 bases, with 18 bases between them. Germline assignment: CDR1 SGHRS and CDR2 YFSETQ. Here the CDR3 DNA reads TGCGCCAGCAGCTTGGTCGCGTCGGGAAGCGCCCACGAGCAGTACTTC. Its translation is CASSLVASGSAHEQYF.

This clonotype was seen more than once but under ten times. The rearrangement uses TRBV10-3 and TRBJ2-7; 7 bases agree with TRBD1. Germline assignment: CDR1 ENHRY and CDR2 SYGVKD. V was pared by 8 bases and J by 7 bases, with 5 bases of the junction left unmatched. This CDR3 comprises 11 residues. The CDR3 DNA sequence: TGTGCCATCGGGACAGTTAAAGAGCAGTACTTC. This sequence encodes CAIGTVKEQYF.

The chain has TRBV20-1 and TRBJ2-1; TRBD1 agrees at 9 bases. Germline values: CDR1 DFQATT, CDR2 SNEGSKA (reference sequence). V lost 4 bases to trimming and J lost 5 bases; unmatched junction nucleotides: 9. This CDR3 spans 15 amino acids. The CDR3 loop reads CSAKGIDRGDNEQFF. CDR3 bases: TGCAGTGCTAAGGGAATAGACAGGGGGGACAATGAGCAGTTCTTC.

The gene calls are TRBV9 and TRBJ1-1; D might be TRBD1 (5 bases). The V end lost 3 bases, the J end lost 1 base, and 10 bases lay between the germline ends. This CDR3 region has 14 residues. Per the germline V gene, CDR1 is SGDLS and CDR2 is YYNGEE. The CDR3 DNA follows: TGTGCCAGCAGCGCACATACAGGGAACACTGAAGCTTTCTTT. It is translated as CASSAHTGNTEAFF.

This chain links TRBV15 with TRBJ1-1; no clear D gene. The CDR3 is 13 amino acids. Trimming removed 4 bases at V and 1 base at J, with 7 bases between. Germline CDR1 is LNHNV and CDR2 is YYDKDF (reference sequence). CDR3 in amino acids: CATSKQQNTEAFF. The CDR3 DNA reads as TGTGCCACCAGCAAACAGCAGAACACTGAAGCTTTCTTT.

The chain links TRBV7-9 to TRBJ2-1; D gene unclear. Germline V gene data show CDR1 as SEHNR and CDR2 as FQNEAQ (reference sequence). Trimming removed 5 bases from V and 7 bases from J, with 9 bases in between. The CDR3 runs to 12 residues. The CDR3 nucleotides read TGTGCCAGCAGCAAGGTAGAGAATGAGCAGTTCTTC. Encoded protein: CASSKVENEQFF.

This sequence joins TRBV20-1 and TRBJ2-3, with D possibly being TRBD1 or TRBD2 (6 bases each). Trimming shortened V by 0 bases and J by 5 bases, and 18 bases separated the two germline ends. The CDR3 totals 16 residues. Germline-derived CDR1 and CDR2 are DFQATT and SNEGSKA (reference sequence). The CDR3 bases are TGCAGTGCTAGAGAGGAATTCACGGGGGCGAGAGATACGCAGTATTTT. As protein: CSAREEFTGARDTQYF.

V usage is TRBV19 and J usage is TRBJ2-1; no clear D gene. In germline, CDR1 is LNHDA, CDR2 SQIVND (reference sequence). V was shortened by 3 bases and J by 10 bases, with 16 bases between the two germline ends. The length of the CDR3 is 14 residues. The CDR3 sequence is CASSILDSLREQFF. Written as DNA, the CDR3 is TGTGCCAGTAGTATCTTAGACTCCCTGAGAGAGCAGTTCTTC. The whole variable domain, remainder taken from reference TRBV19 and TRBJ2-1, is DGGITQSPKYLFRKEGQNVTLSCEQNLNHDAMYWYRQDPGQGLRLIYYSQIVNDFQKGDIAEGYSVSREKKESFPLTVTSAQKNPTAFYLCASSILDSLREQFFGPGTRLTVL.

The gene calls are TRBV10-3 and TRBJ1-1; D is possibly TRBD1 (5 bases). This CDR3 is 15 amino acids long. V shed 6 bases and J shed 0 bases, with 14 bases lying between them. The V gene's germline CDR1 is ENHRY and CDR2 SYGVKD. The CDR3 sequence: CAIRGTGNMNTEAFF. CDR3 nucleotide sequence: TGTGCCATCAGAGGGACCGGAAACATGAACACTGAAGCTTTCTTT.

The sample holds many counts of this clonotype. The chain employs TRBV14 and TRBJ2-7; TRBD1 aligns across 11 bases. Germline CDR1 reads SGHDN; CDR2 reads FVKESK. J gave up 2 bases and V 3 bases, and 3 bases lay outside the gene matches. The CDR3 is 15 amino acids. The CDR3 reads CASSQDRGPAYEQYF. The CDR3 nucleotides are TGTGCCAGCAGCCAGGACAGGGGGCCTGCCTACGAGCAGTACTTC.

This rearrangement joins TRBV15 to TRBJ2-6, with a tentative D call TRBD2 (5 bases). Trimming stripped 5 bases from V and 3 bases from J, with 17 bases between. This CDR3 spans 17 amino acids. Germline-derived CDR1 and CDR2 are LNHNV and YYDKDF (reference sequence). This chain's CDR3 is CATSRMEDLRGANVLTF. Written as DNA, the CDR3 is TGTGCCACCAGCCGCATGGAGGATCTCCGTGGGGCCAACGTCCTGACTTTC.

The J gene is TRBJ2-5, the V gene TRBV7-9; D ambiguous. CDR3 length: 15 residues. The germline V gene has CDR1 SEHNR and CDR2 FQNEAQ (reference sequence). V lost 5 bases, J lost 2 bases, and 15 bases lay in between. In DNA form, the CDR3 reads TGTGCCAGCAGCCGGATCCCTCCTCCACAAGAGACCCAGTACTTC. Its protein is CASSRIPPPQETQYF.

This chain joins TRBV24-1 and TRBJ2-5; TRBD1 aligns across 11 bases. Losses at the gene ends were 3 bases for V and 4 bases for J; bases not matched to a gene: 9. The CDR3 has 17 amino acids. Germline V gene lookup returns CDR1 KGHDR and CDR2 SFDVKD. The CDR3 DNA reads as TGTGCCACCAGTGATCTCCCGGGACAGGGGGTTGGAGAGACCCAGTACTTC. As protein: CATSDLPGQGVGETQYF.

The CDR3 spells CASSPTLSNEQFF. In nucleotides, the CDR3 is TGTGCCAGCTCACCCACACTTTCCAATGAGCAGTTCTTC. V is TRBV18 and J is TRBJ2-1; D gene unclear. This CDR3 contains 13 residues. Germline V gives CDR1 KGHSH, CDR2 LQKENI. Trimming shortened V by 3 bases and J by 6 bases, and 9 bases separated the two germline ends.

The V call is TRBV20-1, the J call TRBJ2-5, with TRBD2 identical over 7 bases. Trimming took 6 bases from V and 5 from J; bases not matched to a gene: 15. This CDR3 contains 15 residues. Germline lookup yields CDR1 DFQATT and CDR2 SNEGSKA (reference sequence). DNA for the CDR3: TGCAGTGCCGTCCTAGGTGGCGGGAGCGATGAGACCCAGTACTTC. Translation: CSAVLGGGSDETQYF.